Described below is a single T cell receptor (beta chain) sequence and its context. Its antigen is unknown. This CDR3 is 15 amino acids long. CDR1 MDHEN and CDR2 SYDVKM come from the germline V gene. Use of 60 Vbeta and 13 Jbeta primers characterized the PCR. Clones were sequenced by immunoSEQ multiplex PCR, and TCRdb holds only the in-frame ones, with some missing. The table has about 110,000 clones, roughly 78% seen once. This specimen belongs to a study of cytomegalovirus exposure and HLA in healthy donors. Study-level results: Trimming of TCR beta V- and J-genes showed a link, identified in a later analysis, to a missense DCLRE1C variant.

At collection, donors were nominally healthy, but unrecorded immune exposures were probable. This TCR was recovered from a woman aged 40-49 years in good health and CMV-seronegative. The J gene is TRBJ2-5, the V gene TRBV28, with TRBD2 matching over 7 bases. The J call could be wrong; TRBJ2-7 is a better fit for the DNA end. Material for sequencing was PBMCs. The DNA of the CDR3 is TGTGCCAGCAGTTCCCGACGGCGGGGGACCTACGAGCAGTACTTC. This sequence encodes CASSSRRRGTYEQYF.